The 26 T cell receptor beta chains below were found in one sample sequenced in a study of cytomegalovirus exposure and HLA in healthy donors. Primers for the PCR totalled 60 Vbeta and 13 Jbeta. The method was immunoSEQ multiplex PCR; TCRdb's version includes in-frame clones alone and lacks a portion of them. Of fewer than 250,000 clones listed, approximately 80% are singletons. The specimen sequenced was PBMCs. The receptors were sampled from a young man in good health and CMV-seronegative.

The chain joins TRBV7-9 to TRBJ1-1, with TRBD1 as a possible D gene (5 bases). The CDR3 has 14 amino acids. Germline CDR1 reads SEHNR; CDR2 reads FQNEAQ (reference sequence). V was cut by 5 bases and J by 2 bases, with 12 bases left in between. Here the CDR3 reads CASSRQNLNTEAFF. CDR3 sequence (DNA): TGTGCCAGCAGCCGACAGAACCTCAACACTGAAGCTTTCTTT.

This clone was seen once. The chain joins TRBV4-2 to TRBJ2-3; 9 bases line up with TRBD1. The germline V gene has CDR1 LGHNA and CDR2 YNFKEQ. Trimming cost V 3 bases and J 5 bases; bases outside gene matches: 6. CDR3 length: 15 residues. Written as DNA, the CDR3 is TGTGCCAGCAGCCAGAGGGACAGGGCAGAAGATACGCAGTATTTT. Its protein is CASSQRDRAEDTQYF.

V and J are TRBV4-3 and TRBJ2-3, with 14 bases aligning to TRBD2. Germline CDR1 LGHNA, CDR2 YSLEER. J was trimmed by 1 base and V by 3 bases; bases with no gene match: 6. This CDR3 contains 18 residues. CDR3 amino acids: CASSQGTSGGRGTDTQYF. For the CDR3, the DNA is TGCGCCAGCAGCCAGGGGACTAGCGGGGGAAGGGGCACAGATACGCAGTATTTT.

To note about this clone: Other DNA sequences in this specimen translate into the identical CDR3. V is TRBV28 and J is TRBJ1-2; unclear D gene. The CDR3 consists of 12 residues. CDR1 and CDR2 from the germline V gene are MDHEN and SYDVKM. V shed 4 bases and J shed 7 bases, with 10 bases lying between them. CDR3 protein: CASSSGIGGYTF. The CDR3 bases are TGTGCCAGCAGTTCCGGGATCGGTGGCTACACCTTC.

The V call is TRBV4-1, the J call TRBJ2-7; possibly TRBD1 for D (6 bases). This CDR3 has 17 amino acids. Germline V gives CDR1 MGHRA, CDR2 YSYEKL. Trimming pared 0 bases from V and 5 bases from J, leaving 20 bases between. Here the CDR3 reads CASSQEPAQGSKDEQYF. CDR3 nucleotide sequence: TGCGCCAGCAGCCAAGAACCGGCCCAGGGGAGTAAGGACGAGCAGTACTTC.

The chain recombines TRBV27 with TRBJ2-7; TRBD2 matches 8 bases. The CDR3 runs to 12 residues. V gave up 4 bases and J gave up 8 bases; unmatched junction bases: 4. Germline CDR1 MNHEY, CDR2 SMNVEV (reference sequence). CDR3 sequence (DNA): TGTGCCAGCAGTTCGGGGGGGAACAAGCAGTACTTC. Residues: CASSSGGNKQYF.

The chain links TRBV11-1 to TRBJ1-2, with 9 bases aligning to TRBD1. Germline CDR1 and CDR2: SGHAT and FQDESV (reference sequence). V lost 5 bases and J lost 2; bases outside the gene matches: 12. The CDR3 spans 17 residues. CDR3 sequence (DNA): TGTGCCAGCAGCCCCGTAGTGGGGACAGGGACCAACTATGGCTACACCTTC. Translated, it gives CASSPVVGTGTNYGYTF.

This sequence joins TRBV28 and TRBJ2-2, with D unclear. V lost 1 base and J 3 bases, leaving 9 bases between the germline ends. This CDR3 is 15 amino acids long. Germline V gene data show CDR1 as MDHEN and CDR2 as SYDVKM. The CDR3 nucleotides are TGTGCCAGCAGTTTATTCCTTCCCGACACCGGGGAGCTGTTTTTT. Translating it yields CASSLFLPDTGELFF.

The rearrangement uses TRBV10-1 and TRBJ2-1; TRBD2 matches 10 bases. The V gene end was trimmed by 4 bases and the J gene end by 5 bases; junction bases not matched to a gene: 14. The CDR3 totals 18 residues. Germline V CDR1 and CDR2: WNHNN, SYGVQD (reference sequence). The CDR3 loop is CASSVGSGGAGHHNEQFF. The CDR3 DNA is TGCGCCAGCAGTGTGGGCAGCGGGGGGGCCGGTCACCACAATGAGCAGTTCTTC.

This clone was seen a few times. This chain uses TRBV18 with TRBJ1-1; D is undetermined. The V end was cut by 5 bases, the J end by 0 bases, with 10 bases between. Germline-derived CDR1 and CDR2 are KGHSH and LQKENI. The CDR3 totals 14 residues. The CDR3 protein is CASSTTSVNTEAFF. Written as DNA, the CDR3 is TGTGCCAGCTCAACTACGAGCGTGAACACTGAAGCTTTCTTT.

The gene calls are TRBV4-3 and TRBJ2-5; the match to TRBD2 covers 9 bases. V was clipped by 0 bases and J by 8 bases; unmatched bases: 16. Looked up from germline, CDR1 is LGHNA and CDR2 is YSLEER. The CDR3 is 18 amino acids. The CDR3 sequence: CASSQDLVSGGPKNTQYF. As DNA, the CDR3 is TGCGCCAGCAGCCAAGATCTGGTTAGCGGGGGACCTAAGAATACCCAGTACTTC.

The chain joins TRBV6-5 to TRBJ2-5, with D tentatively TRBD1 (8 bases). The CDR3 extends over 14 amino acids. V lost 5 bases and J lost 6, with 16 bases in between. The germline CDR1 and CDR2 sequences are MNHEY and SVGAGI. CDR3 residues: CASSPRGREKTQYF. The CDR3 DNA is TGTGCCAGCAGTCCCAGGGGGCGGGAGAAGACCCAGTACTTC.

CDR3 loop: CASSPTARGDNSPLHF. For the CDR3, the DNA is TGTGCCAGCAGCCCGACCGCCAGGGGAGATAATTCACCCCTCCACTTT. This chain joins TRBV5-6 and TRBJ1-6; D may be TRBD1 (6 bases). V was cut by 4 bases and J by 5 bases, with 16 bases left in between. This CDR3 is 16 amino acids long. Germline assignment: CDR1 SGHDT and CDR2 YYEEEE.

About this clone itself: The same CDR3 is also encoded by other DNA sequences in this sample. The CDR3 DNA is TGTGCCAGCAGCTTAGGACAATTCTATGGCTACACCTTC. It is translated as CASSLGQFYGYTF. This chain connects TRBV7-8 to TRBJ1-2; no clear D gene. Germline CDR1 and CDR2: SGHVS and FQNEAQ. Trimming cost V 1 base and J 4 bases, with 7 bases left between them. The CDR3 contains 13 residues. Complete variable domain (other parts from reference TRBV7-8 and TRBJ1-2): GAGVSQSPRYKVAKRGQDVALRCDPISGHVSLFWYQQALGQGPEFLTYFQNEAQLDKSGLPSDRFFAERPEGSVSTLKIQRTQQEDSAVYLCASSLGQFYGYTFGSGTRLTVV.

This clone was observed a single time. The chain joins TRBV2 to TRBJ2-2, with D unresolved. This CDR3 is built from 15 residues. The V end was cut by 4 bases, the J end by 1 base, with 10 bases between. CDR1 and CDR2 (germline): SNHLY, FYNNEI. The CDR3, as DNA: TGTGCCAGCAGTGGGCGCGGCAGGAACACCGGGGAGCTGTTTTTT. Protein sequence: CASSGRGRNTGELFF.

J is TRBJ1-5 and V is TRBV5-1, with D tentatively TRBD1 (6 bases). Looked up from germline, CDR1 is SGHRS and CDR2 is YFSETQ. V was trimmed by 2 bases and J by 6 bases, leaving 12 bases between them. The CDR3 contains 14 residues. The CDR3 loop is CASSFRGDGQPQHF. The CDR3 DNA sequence: TGCGCCAGCAGCTTCAGGGGCGATGGTCAGCCCCAGCATTTT.

The V and J genes are TRBV10-3 and TRBJ1-5, with D perhaps TRBD1 (6 bases). CDR3 length: 15 amino acids. CDR1 and CDR2 (germline): ENHRY, SYGVKD. Trimming shortened V by 8 bases and J by 0 bases, and 14 bases separated the two germline ends. The CDR3 coding sequence is TGTGCCATCGGGAGGGGGGGCGATAGCAATCAGCCCCAGCATTTT. It specifies CAIGRGGDSNQPQHF.

Remarks on this clone: An end of the junction does not agree with germline; a read error may underlie this. The sample holds other DNA sequences that translate to the same CDR3. V and J are TRBV7-9 and TRBJ1-1, with a possible D match to TRBD1 (5 bases). Germline-derived CDR1 and CDR2 are SEHNR and FQNEAQ (reference sequence). The CDR3 length is 16 residues. This chain's CDR3 is CASSLSGGIGNTEAFF. CDR3 sequence (DNA): TGTGCCAGCAGCTTAAGTGGGGGGATCGGGAACACTGAGGCTTTCTTT.

The V call is TRBV14, the J call TRBJ1-1; D is unresolved. Trimming stripped 2 bases from V and 1 base from J, with 17 bases between. CDR1 is SGHDN and CDR2 is FVKESK in the germline V gene. This CDR3 is 17 amino acids long. The CDR3 sequence is CASSQRYEGFSNTEAFF. CDR3 bases: TGTGCCAGCAGCCAAAGATACGAGGGATTTTCGAACACTGAAGCTTTCTTT.

Comments on this clone: This CDR3 is also generated by other DNA sequences in the sample. This chain uses TRBV18 with TRBJ1-5; tentative D call: TRBD1 (6 bases). The CDR3 has 14 amino acids. V was trimmed by 3 bases and J by 4 bases, leaving 10 bases between them. Germline loops: CDR1 KGHSH, CDR2 LQKENI. The CDR3 is CASSPGAGNQPQHF. The DNA for the CDR3 is TGTGCCAGCTCACCGGGGGCAGGGAATCAGCCCCAGCATTTT.

This clone was found a few times. This rearrangement joins TRBV7-2 to TRBJ2-7; D possibly corresponds to TRBD1 (6 bases). V lost 4 bases and J lost 2, with 15 bases in between. Germline CDR1 SGHTA, CDR2 FQGNSA. There are 15 residues in the CDR3. CDR3 loop: CASSSHWTEAYEQYF. The CDR3 bases are TGTGCCAGCAGCTCCCATTGGACAGAAGCCTACGAGCAGTACTTC.

V usage is TRBV25-1 and J usage is TRBJ2-7; TRBD1 matches at 9 bases. This CDR3 has 13 amino acids. Germline values: CDR1 MGHDK, CDR2 SYGVNS. V shed 4 bases and J 5 bases; nucleotides not matched to a gene: 3. As DNA, the CDR3 is TGTGCCAGCAGTGGGACAGGGGTCCACGAGCAGTACTTC. It is translated as CASSGTGVHEQYF.

This clone was counted a few times. The rearrangement joins TRBV28 to TRBJ2-3, with TRBD2 matching 7 bases. After removal of 2 bases from V and 1 base from J, the junction contained 21 bases not matched to a gene. Germline CDR1 MDHEN, CDR2 SYDVKM. The CDR3 is 21 amino acids. CDR3 nucleotide sequence: TGTGCCAGCAGTTTAGCCCGGGCAGGGCCCCTCGGGGCGGGGGGCACAGATACGCAGTATTTT. Translating gives CASSLARAGPLGAGGTDTQYF.

The chain has TRBV9 and TRBJ2-7, with TRBD2 matching 11 bases. V lost 4 bases and J lost 1; bases outside the gene matches: 7. From germline, CDR1 is SGDLS and CDR2 YYNGEE. CDR3 length: 16 amino acids. CDR3 coding DNA: TGTGCCAGCAGCCCCCAGGGGACTAGCGGTTCCTACGAGCAGTACTTC. Translation: CASSPQGTSGSYEQYF.

The chain carries TRBV5-1 and TRBJ1-1; 7 positions agree with TRBD1. This CDR3 is built from 15 residues. V shed 0 bases, J shed 4 bases, and the junction held 6 bases outside the gene matches. Germline-derived CDR1 and CDR2 are SGHRS and YFSETQ. The CDR3 DNA is TGCGCCAGCAGCTTGGCCCCAGGGGGTTCCACTGAAGCTTTCTTT. Its protein is CASSLAPGGSTEAFF. Together with reference TRBV5-1 and TRBJ1-1, the CDR3 gives the full variable domain: KAGVTQTPRYLIKTRGQQVTLSCSPISGHRSVSWYQQTPGQGLQFLFEYFSETQRNKGNFPGRFSGRQFSNSRSEMNVSTLELGDSALYLCASSLAPGGSTEAFFGQGTRLTVV.

The chain has TRBV21-1 and TRBJ2-7; the D call in the table, TRBD1, was not verified against the DNA. TRBV21-1 is noted as a pseudogene. The length of the CDR3 is 18 residues. As DNA, the CDR3 is TGTGCCAGCAGCGAACTCAACTCGGGGGACAGGGGTACCTACGAGCAGTACTTC. Amino acid sequence: CASSELNSGDRGTYEQYF.